This TCR beta chain is drawn from a study of T cell responses to AZD1222 COVID-19 vaccine. Study findings and constraints: The span of vaccine-associated CD4 TCRs extended across spike, with dominance at 160-218 and 743-854. There were repertoire samples only from the period after the peak T cell response. Baseline antibody screening turned up just six seropositive AZD1222 recipients. Mostly white British, mostly female donors; authors suggested clonal diversity may be underestimated.

Some clones are missing from TCRdb's copy, which holds only in-frame ones; the method was immunoSEQ multiplex PCR. The repertoire has about 96,000 clones, around nine tenths of them found once; the top ten carry around 5.2%. Regarding this clone: What it binds is unknown.

The CDR3 extends over 14 amino acids. Germline V CDR1 and CDR2: SNHLY, FYNNEI. Trimming took off 5 bases at V and 4 bases at J, with 11 bases between the two ends. This sequence was found in an adult in good health. The chain uses TRBV2 and TRBJ1-4; D may be TRBD1 (6 bases). The sequenced sample was peripheral blood, obtained on day 0 of MenACWY control vaccination. For the CDR3, the DNA is TGTGCCAGCAGTCTAGGAGGGGGTAATGAAAAACTGTTTTTT. Amino acids: CASSLGGGNEKLFF.